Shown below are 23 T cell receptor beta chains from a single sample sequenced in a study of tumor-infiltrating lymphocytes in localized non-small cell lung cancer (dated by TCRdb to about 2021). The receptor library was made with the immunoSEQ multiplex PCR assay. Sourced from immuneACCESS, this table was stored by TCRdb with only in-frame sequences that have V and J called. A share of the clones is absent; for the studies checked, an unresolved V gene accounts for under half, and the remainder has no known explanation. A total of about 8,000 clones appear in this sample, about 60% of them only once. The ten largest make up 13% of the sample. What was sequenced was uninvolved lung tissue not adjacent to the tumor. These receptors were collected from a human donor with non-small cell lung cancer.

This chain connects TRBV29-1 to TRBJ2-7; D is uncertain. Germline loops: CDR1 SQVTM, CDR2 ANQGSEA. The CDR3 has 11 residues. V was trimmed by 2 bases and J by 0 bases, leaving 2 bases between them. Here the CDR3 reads CSVESSYEQYF. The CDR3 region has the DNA TGCAGCGTTGAAAGCTCCTACGAGCAGTACTTC.

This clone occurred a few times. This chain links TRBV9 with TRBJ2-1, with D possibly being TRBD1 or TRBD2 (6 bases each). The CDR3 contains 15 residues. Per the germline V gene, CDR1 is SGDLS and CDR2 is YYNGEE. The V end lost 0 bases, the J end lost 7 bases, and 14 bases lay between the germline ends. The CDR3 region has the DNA TGTGCCAGCAGCGTAGCCCCGGGGGCGGGTAATGAGCAGTTCTTC. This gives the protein CASSVAPGAGNEQFF.

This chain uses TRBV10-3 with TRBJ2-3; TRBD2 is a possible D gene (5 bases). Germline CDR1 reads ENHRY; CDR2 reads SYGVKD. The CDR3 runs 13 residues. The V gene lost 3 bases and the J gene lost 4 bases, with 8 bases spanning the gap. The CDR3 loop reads CAISEPGADTQYF. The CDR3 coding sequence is TGTGCCATCAGTGAACCCGGGGCAGATACGCAGTATTTT.

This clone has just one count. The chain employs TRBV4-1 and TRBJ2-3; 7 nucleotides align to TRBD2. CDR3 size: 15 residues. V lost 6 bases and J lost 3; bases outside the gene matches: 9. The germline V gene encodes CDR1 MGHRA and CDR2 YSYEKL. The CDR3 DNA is TGCGCCAGCAGTCTACATGCGGGGGAGACAGATACGCAGTATTTT. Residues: CASSLHAGETDTQYF.

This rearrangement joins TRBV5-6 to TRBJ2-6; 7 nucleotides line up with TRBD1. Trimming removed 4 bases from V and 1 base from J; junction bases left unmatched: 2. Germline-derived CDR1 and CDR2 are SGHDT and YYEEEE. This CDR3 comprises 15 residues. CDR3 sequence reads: CASSRGQSGANVLTF. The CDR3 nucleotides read TGTGCCAGCAGCCGGGGACAGTCTGGGGCCAACGTCCTGACTTTC.

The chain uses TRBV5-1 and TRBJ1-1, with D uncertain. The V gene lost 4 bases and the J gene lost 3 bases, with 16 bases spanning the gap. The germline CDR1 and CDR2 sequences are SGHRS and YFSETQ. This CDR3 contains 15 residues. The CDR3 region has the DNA TGCGCCAGCAGCCCTGGAGCACCTTTGGACACTGAAGCTTTCTTT. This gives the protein CASSPGAPLDTEAFF.

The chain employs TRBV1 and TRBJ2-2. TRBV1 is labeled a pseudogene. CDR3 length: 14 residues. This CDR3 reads CTSSQGTNTGELFF. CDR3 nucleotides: TGCACCAGCAGCCAGGGAACTAACACCGGGGAGCTGTTTTTT.

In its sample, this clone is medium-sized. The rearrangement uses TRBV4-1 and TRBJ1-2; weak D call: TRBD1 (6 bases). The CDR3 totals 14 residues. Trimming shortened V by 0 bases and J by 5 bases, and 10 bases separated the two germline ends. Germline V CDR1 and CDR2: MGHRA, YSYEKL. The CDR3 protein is CASSQDRGGYGYTF. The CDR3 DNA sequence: TGCGCCAGCAGCCAAGATCGAGGGGGATATGGCTACACCTTC.

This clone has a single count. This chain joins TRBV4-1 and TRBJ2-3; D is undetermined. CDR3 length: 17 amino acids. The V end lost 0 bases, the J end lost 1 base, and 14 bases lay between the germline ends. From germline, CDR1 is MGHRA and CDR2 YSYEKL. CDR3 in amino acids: CASSQEMADLRTDTQYF. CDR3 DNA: TGCGCCAGCAGCCAAGAAATGGCGGACCTCCGCACAGATACGCAGTATTTT.

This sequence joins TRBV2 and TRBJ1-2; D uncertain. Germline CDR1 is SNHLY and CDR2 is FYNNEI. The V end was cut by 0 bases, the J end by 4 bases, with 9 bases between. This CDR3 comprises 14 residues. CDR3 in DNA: TGTGCCAGCAGTGAAGCAGCCGGTCCCTATGGCTACACCTTC. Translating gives CASSEAAGPYGYTF. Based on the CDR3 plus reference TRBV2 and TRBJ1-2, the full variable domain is EPEVTQTPSHQVTQMGQEVILRCVPISNHLYFYWYRQILGQKVEFLVSFYNNEISEKSEIFDDQFSVERPDGSNFTLKIRSTKLEDSAMYFCASSEAAGPYGYTFGSGTRLTVV.

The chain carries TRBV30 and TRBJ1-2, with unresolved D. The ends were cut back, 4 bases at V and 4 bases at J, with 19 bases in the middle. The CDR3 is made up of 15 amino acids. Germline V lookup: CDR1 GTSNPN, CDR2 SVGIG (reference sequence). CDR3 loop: CAWIPLGRSLYGYTF. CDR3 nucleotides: TGTGCCTGGATTCCGCTGGGCAGGAGTCTCTATGGCTACACCTTC.

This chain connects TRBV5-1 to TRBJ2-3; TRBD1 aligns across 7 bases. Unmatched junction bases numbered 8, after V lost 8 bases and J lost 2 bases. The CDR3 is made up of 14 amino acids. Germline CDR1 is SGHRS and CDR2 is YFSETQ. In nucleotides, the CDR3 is TGCGCCAGTAATCCGGGACAGCTCACAGATACGCAGTATTTT. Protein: CASNPGQLTDTQYF.

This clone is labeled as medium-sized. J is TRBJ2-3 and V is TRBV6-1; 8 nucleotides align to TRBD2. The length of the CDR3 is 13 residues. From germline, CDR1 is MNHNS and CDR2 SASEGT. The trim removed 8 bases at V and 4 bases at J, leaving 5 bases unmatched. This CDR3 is CASVGGGSDTQYF. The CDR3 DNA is TGTGCCAGCGTTGGCGGGGGGTCAGATACGCAGTATTTT.

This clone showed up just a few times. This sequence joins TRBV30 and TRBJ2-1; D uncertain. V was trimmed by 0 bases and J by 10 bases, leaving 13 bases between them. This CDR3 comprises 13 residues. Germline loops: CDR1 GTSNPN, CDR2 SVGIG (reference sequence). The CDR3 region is CAWSVRLFNEQFF. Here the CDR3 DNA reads TGTGCCTGGAGTGTACGGCTTTTTAACGAGCAGTTCTTC. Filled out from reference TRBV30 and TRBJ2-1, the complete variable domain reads SQTIHQWPATLVQPVGSPLSLECTVEGTSNPNLYWYRQAAGRGLQLLFYSVGIGQISSEVPQNLSASRPQDRQFILSSKKLLLSDSGFYLCAWSVRLFNEQFFGPGTRLTVL.

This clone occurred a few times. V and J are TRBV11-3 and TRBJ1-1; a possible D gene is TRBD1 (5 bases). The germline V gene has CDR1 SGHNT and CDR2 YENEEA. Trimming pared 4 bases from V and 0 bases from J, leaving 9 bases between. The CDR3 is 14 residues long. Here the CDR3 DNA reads TGTGCCAGCAGCTCCCAGGGTTTGAACACTGAAGCTTTCTTT. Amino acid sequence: CASSSQGLNTEAFF. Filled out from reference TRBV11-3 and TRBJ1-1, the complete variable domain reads EAGVVQSPRYKIIEKKQPVAFWCNPISGHNTLYWYLQNLGQGPELLIRYENEEAVDDSQLPKDRFSAERLKGVDSTLKIQPAELGDSAVYLCASSSQGLNTEAFFGQGTRLTVV.

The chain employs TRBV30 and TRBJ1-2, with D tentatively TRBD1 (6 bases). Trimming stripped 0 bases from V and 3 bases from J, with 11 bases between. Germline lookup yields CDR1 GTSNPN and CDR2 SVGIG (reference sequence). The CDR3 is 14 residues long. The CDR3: CAWSVGGLDYGYTF. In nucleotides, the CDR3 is TGTGCCTGGAGTGTGGGGGGGCTTGACTATGGCTACACCTTC. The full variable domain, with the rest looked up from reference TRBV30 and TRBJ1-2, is SQTIHQWPATLVQPVGSPLSLECTVEGTSNPNLYWYRQAAGRGLQLLFYSVGIGQISSEVPQNLSASRPQDRQFILSSKKLLLSDSGFYLCAWSVGGLDYGYTFGSGTRLTVV.

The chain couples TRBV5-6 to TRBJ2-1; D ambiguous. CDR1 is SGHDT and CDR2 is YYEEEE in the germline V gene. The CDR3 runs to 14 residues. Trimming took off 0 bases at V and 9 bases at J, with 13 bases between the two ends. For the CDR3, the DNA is TGTGCCAGCAGCTTGGAGGCTACCTTGGGTGAGCAGTTCTTC. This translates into CASSLEATLGEQFF.

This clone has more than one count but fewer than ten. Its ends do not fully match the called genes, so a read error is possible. Here the CDR3 reads CAISDSNTEAFF. The CDR3 DNA sequence: TGTGCCATCAGTGATTCAAACACTGAAGCTTTCTTT. The rearrangement joins TRBV6-5 to TRBJ1-1; no firm D call. The germline V gene has CDR1 MNHEY and CDR2 SVGAGI. The CDR3 has 12 residues.

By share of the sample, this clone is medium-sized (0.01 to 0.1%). CDR3 amino acids: CASSGSIRGTDYTSTDTQYF. The CDR3 coding sequence is TGTGCCAGCAGCGGGTCCATACGAGGGACGGACTATACTAGCACAGATACGCAGTATTTT. The V and J genes are TRBV2 and TRBJ2-3; TRBD2 is a possible D gene (6 bases). The CDR3 covers 20 residues. Germline loops: CDR1 SNHLY, CDR2 FYNNEI. V gave up 6 bases and J gave up 0 bases, with 28 bases separating them.

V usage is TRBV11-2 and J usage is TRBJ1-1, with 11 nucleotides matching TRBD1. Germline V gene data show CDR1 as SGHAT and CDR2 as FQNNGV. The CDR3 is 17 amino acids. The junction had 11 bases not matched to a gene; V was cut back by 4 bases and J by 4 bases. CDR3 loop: CASSSQRGGTGGTEAFF. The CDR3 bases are TGTGCCAGCAGCTCTCAACGGGGGGGGACAGGGGGCACTGAAGCTTTCTTT.

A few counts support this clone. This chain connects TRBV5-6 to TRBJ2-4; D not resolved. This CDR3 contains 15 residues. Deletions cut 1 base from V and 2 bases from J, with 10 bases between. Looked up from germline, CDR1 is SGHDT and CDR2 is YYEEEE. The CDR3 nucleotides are TGTGCCAGCAGCTTGAAAGGTCCCTCCAAAAACATTCAGTACTTC. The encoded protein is CASSLKGPSKNIQYF.

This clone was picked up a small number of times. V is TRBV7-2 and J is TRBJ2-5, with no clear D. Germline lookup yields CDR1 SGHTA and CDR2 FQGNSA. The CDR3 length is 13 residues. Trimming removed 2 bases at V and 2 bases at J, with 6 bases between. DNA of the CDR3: TGTGCCAGCAGCTTATTTCCTCAAGAGACCCAGTACTTC. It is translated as CASSLFPQETQYF.

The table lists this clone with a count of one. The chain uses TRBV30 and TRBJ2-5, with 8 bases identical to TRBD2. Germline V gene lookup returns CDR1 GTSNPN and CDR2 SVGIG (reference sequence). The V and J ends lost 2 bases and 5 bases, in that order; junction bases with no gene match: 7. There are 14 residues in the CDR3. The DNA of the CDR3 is TGTGCCTGGAGTTATGGCGGCGGGAGGGAGACCCAGTACTTC. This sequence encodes CAWSYGGGRETQYF.